The 25 T cell receptor beta chains presented below share a single source sample, sequenced in a study of cytomegalovirus exposure and HLA in healthy donors. The study ran its PCR with 60 Vbeta and 13 Jbeta primers. This table comes from immunoSEQ multiplex PCR, and its TCRdb copy is limited to in-frame clones, with some not included. Of about 190,000 clones in the sample, over 70% were seen once. Sequencing was carried out using PBMCs. The receptors shown here come from a man aged 35 to 55 in good health and CMV-seropositive.

This chain joins TRBV10-3 and TRBJ1-2, with D possibly TRBD1 on 6 matching bases. The germline V gene has CDR1 ENHRY and CDR2 SYGVKD. The CDR3 totals 12 residues. V gave up 1 base and J gave up 7 bases, with 7 bases separating them. CDR3 amino acids: CAISELGGGYTF. For the CDR3, the DNA is TGTGCCATCAGTGAGTTAGGGGGTGGCTACACCTTC.

The chain links TRBV19 to TRBJ1-5, with D maybe TRBD1 (6 bases). This CDR3 comprises 17 residues. V gave up 6 bases and J gave up 0 bases, with 18 bases separating them. CDR1 and CDR2 (germline): LNHDA, SQIVND (reference sequence). CDR3 amino acids: CASSDGQLPISNQPQHF. The CDR3 region has the DNA TGTGCCAGTAGCGACGGACAGCTTCCTATTAGCAATCAGCCCCAGCATTTT.

This clone has just one count. The chain carries TRBV7-9 and TRBJ2-3; 7 bases fit TRBD1. Trimming at V came to 6 bases and at J to 0 bases, leaving 9 bases not matched to a gene. This CDR3 spans 16 amino acids. Germline-derived CDR1 and CDR2 are SEHNR and FQNEAQ (reference sequence). Here the CDR3 DNA reads TGTGCCAGCAGACCTACAGGGGTTCGAAGCACAGATACGCAGTATTTT. Translation: CASRPTGVRSTDTQYF.

The V gene is TRBV6-1, the J gene TRBJ2-7; tentatively, D is TRBD1 (6 bases). From germline, CDR1 is MNHNS and CDR2 SASEGT. V lost 5 bases and J 3 bases, leaving 17 bases between the germline ends. The CDR3 is made up of 15 amino acids. The CDR3 protein is CASSLRGLGGYEQYF. The CDR3 DNA follows: TGTGCCAGCAGTCTCAGGGGCTTAGGGGGCTACGAGCAGTACTTC.

Worth noting for this clone: The sample has other DNA sequences that encode this CDR3 too. The chain joins TRBV9 to TRBJ2-7; TRBD2 matches at 12 bases. This CDR3 contains 14 residues. Trimming at V came to 3 bases and at J to 4 bases, leaving 2 bases not matched to a gene. The germline gives CDR1 SGDLS, CDR2 YYNGEE. CDR3 DNA: TGTGCCAGCAGCGCCGGGACTAGCGGGTACGAGCAGTACTTC. Translation gives CASSAGTSGYEQYF.

This rearrangement joins TRBV15 to TRBJ1-5; 9 bases fit TRBD1. J was trimmed by 4 bases and V by 3 bases; bases with no gene match: 4. The germline V gene encodes CDR1 LNHNV and CDR2 YYDKDF (reference sequence). There are 15 residues in the CDR3. CDR3 nucleotides: TGTGCCACCAGCAGTTACAGGGGGCAAAATCAGCCCCAGCATTTT. Its protein is CATSSYRGQNQPQHF. The full variable domain, completed using reference TRBV15 and TRBJ1-5, is DAMVIQNPRYQVTQFGKPVTLSCSQTLNHNVMYWYQQKSSQAPKLLFHYYDKDFNNEADTPDNFQSRRPNTSFCFLDIRSPGLGDTAMYLCATSSYRGQNQPQHFGDGTRLSIL.

The genes are TRBV6-1 and TRBJ1-2; 10 positions agree with TRBD1. With V trimmed by 6 bases and J by 8 bases, 9 bases remained unmatched. Germline CDR1 and CDR2: MNHNS and SASEGT. There are 14 residues in the CDR3. The CDR3 DNA is TGTGCCAGCAGCGCAGACAGGGGGCGCACGGGCTACACCTTC. This sequence encodes CASSADRGRTGYTF.

The chain joins TRBV4-3 to TRBJ2-7, with TRBD1 matching 8 bases. V dropped 4 bases and J dropped 2; count of bases not matched to a gene: 1. The CDR3 is 13 residues long. Germline V gives CDR1 LGHNA, CDR2 YSLEER. Here the CDR3 reads CASSRGQAYEQYF. The CDR3 DNA sequence: TGCGCCAGCAGCCGGGGACAGGCCTACGAGCAGTACTTC.

The genes are TRBV5-1 and TRBJ2-1; 8 positions match TRBD2. V lost 3 bases and J lost 9; bases outside the gene matches: 11. Germline CDR1 and CDR2: SGHRS and YFSETQ. The CDR3 runs to 15 residues. The CDR3 DNA sequence: TGCGCCAGCAGCTGGGGACCGGGACTAGGTGGTGAGCAGTTCTTC. Protein sequence: CASSWGPGLGGEQFF.

The chain employs TRBV6-5 and TRBJ2-7; D is unclear. The V gene lost 6 bases and the J gene lost 3 bases, with 12 bases spanning the gap. CDR1 MNHEY and CDR2 SVGAGI come from the germline V gene. This CDR3 comprises 13 residues. The CDR3: CASSSPALYEQYF. The DNA for the CDR3 is TGTGCCAGCAGCTCCCCCGCGCTCTACGAGCAGTACTTC.

The gene calls are TRBV6-1 and TRBJ2-2; unclear D gene. Trimming left V 5 bases short and J 2 bases short, with 6 bases between. The germline V gene encodes CDR1 MNHNS and CDR2 SASEGT. CDR3 size: 13 residues. CDR3: CASSPLNTGELFF. In DNA form, the CDR3 reads TGTGCCAGCAGTCCTCTTAACACCGGGGAGCTGTTTTTT.

The DNA of the CDR3 is TGTGCCAGCAGTGAGATGTTAGCGGGAAAAGGATCCTACGAGCAGTACTTC. Its protein product is CASSEMLAGKGSYEQYF. This chain uses TRBV2 with TRBJ2-7; the match to TRBD2 covers 8 bases. V was pared by 3 bases and J by 1 base, with 11 bases of the junction left unmatched. The CDR3 consists of 17 residues. Germline loops: CDR1 SNHLY, CDR2 FYNNEI.

The chain employs TRBV27 and TRBJ2-7; 8 positions agree with TRBD1. This CDR3 has 16 residues. With V trimmed by 3 bases and J by 6 bases, 13 bases remained unmatched. Germline CDR1 and CDR2: MNHEY and SMNVEV (reference sequence). CDR3 in DNA: TGTGCCAGCAGTTTCCTTCGAACGACAGGGGTGAGCGAGCAGTACTTC. Protein: CASSFLRTTGVSEQYF.

This clone was found once. The CDR3 reads CASSLYAGINTIYF. DNA for the CDR3: TGTGCCAGCAGTTTATACGCAGGGATCAACACCATATATTTT. The V call is TRBV27, the J call TRBJ1-3; tentatively, D is TRBD1 (5 bases). Between the trimmed V and J ends, which lost 1 base and 7 bases, there was a span of 11 bases. Germline assignment: CDR1 MNHEY and CDR2 SMNVEV (reference sequence). There are 14 residues in the CDR3.

This chain links TRBV29-1 with TRBJ2-5; D is perhaps TRBD1 (6 bases). Germline-derived CDR1 and CDR2 are SQVTM and ANQGSEA. V was cut by 7 bases and J by 3 bases, with 18 bases left in between. This CDR3 region has 14 residues. In DNA, the CDR3 is TGCAGCGCTAGGAGTGGGTCAGGGGAAGAGACCCAGTACTTC. This encodes CSARSGSGEETQYF.

The chain joins TRBV21-1 to TRBJ2-5; TRBD2, the table's D call, was not compared with the DNA. TRBV21-1 is recorded as a pseudogene. The CDR3 covers 14 residues. The DNA for the CDR3 is TGTGCCAGCACCAAACGTCGAGACCAAGAGACCCAGTACTTC. Residues: CASTKRRDQETQYF.

The chain couples TRBV27 to TRBJ1-5; 9 nucleotides line up with TRBD1. The CDR3 runs to 17 residues. V shed 8 bases, J shed 6 bases, and the junction held 17 bases outside the gene matches. Germline V gene sequence: CDR1 MNHEY, CDR2 SMNVEV (reference sequence). Here the CDR3 reads CASRKDYGTGFSQPQHF. The CDR3 coding sequence is TGTGCCAGCCGCAAAGACTACGGGACAGGGTTTAGTCAGCCCCAGCATTTT.

The chain's CDR3 is CASSLTSTYEQYF. The DNA for the CDR3 is TGTGCCAGCAGCTTAACTAGTACCTACGAGCAGTACTTC. This chain joins TRBV7-3 and TRBJ2-7; D is unclear. This CDR3 spans 13 amino acids. The V end lost 0 bases, the J end lost 2 bases, and 5 bases lay between the germline ends. From germline, CDR1 is SGHTA and CDR2 FQGTGA.

V gene TRBV5-6 combines with J gene TRBJ1-2, with 10 positions matching TRBD1. V shed 5 bases, J shed 6 bases, and the junction held 4 bases outside the gene matches. This CDR3 contains 13 residues. CDR1 is SGHDT, CDR2 YYEEEE, per germline. CDR3 nucleotides: TGTGCCAGCAGGTCGACAGGGGGCGATGGCTACACCTTC. As protein: CASRSTGGDGYTF.

In nucleotides, the CDR3 is TGTGCCAGCAGTTCAATGTACGAGCAGTACTTC. Translated: CASSSMYEQYF. The chain joins TRBV6-5 to TRBJ2-7; D gene ambiguous. V gave up 4 bases and J gave up 4 bases, with 5 bases separating them. Germline lookup yields CDR1 MNHEY and CDR2 SVGAGI. CDR3 length: 11 residues.

V usage is TRBV18 and J usage is TRBJ1-1; D gene uncertain. Germline CDR1 KGHSH, CDR2 LQKENI. Trimming removed 5 bases at V and 5 bases at J, with 15 bases between. The CDR3 has 14 residues. DNA for the CDR3: TGTGCCAGCTCAGCTACACCGGTCGGGACTGAAGCTTTCTTT. It yields the protein CASSATPVGTEAFF.

This clone was observed once. This rearrangement joins TRBV25-1 to TRBJ1-4; TRBD1 is a possible D gene (6 bases). Germline V gene sequence: CDR1 MGHDK, CDR2 SYGVNS. V lost 5 bases to trimming and J lost 4 bases, with 14 bases between them. The CDR3 runs 15 residues. The CDR3 loop reads CASSYRDLGNEKLFF. The CDR3 nucleotides read TGTGCCAGCAGTTACAGGGACCTCGGTAATGAAAAACTGTTTTTT.

The genes are TRBV7-2 and TRBJ2-5; the match to TRBD1 covers 7 bases. The CDR3 consists of 13 residues. V dropped 6 bases and J dropped 2; count of bases not matched to a gene: 3. In germline, CDR1 is SGHTA, CDR2 FQGNSA. CDR3 sequence reads: CASRQTGQETQYF. The CDR3 DNA sequence: TGTGCCAGCAGGCAGACAGGGCAAGAGACCCAGTACTTC.

The V gene is TRBV4-2, the J gene TRBJ2-2, with unresolved D. Trimming stripped 0 bases from V and 6 bases from J, with 8 bases between. The CDR3 extends over 14 amino acids. CDR1 is LGHNA and CDR2 is YNFKEQ in the germline V gene. The CDR3: CASSQEPQAGELFF. CDR3 in DNA: TGTGCCAGCAGCCAAGAACCCCAGGCCGGGGAGCTGTTTTTT.

This clone has just a few counts. The chain employs TRBV7-9 and TRBJ1-1; the D is unclear. Germline CDR1 and CDR2: SEHNR and FQNEAQ (reference sequence). V was cut by 2 bases and J by 4 bases, with 11 bases left in between. This CDR3 spans 14 amino acids. CDR3 amino acids: CASSLRRGGTEAFF. The CDR3 DNA sequence: TGTGCCAGCAGCTTAAGACGAGGAGGCACTGAAGCTTTCTTT. The full variable domain, its missing parts supplied by reference TRBV7-9 and TRBJ1-1, is DTGVSQNPRHKITKRGQNVTFRCDPISEHNRLYWYRQTLGQGPEFLTYFQNEAQLEKSRLLSDRFSAERPKGSFSTLEIQRTEQGDSAMYLCASSLRRGGTEAFFGQGTRLTVV.